This TCR beta chain was identified in a study of T cells after yellow fever vaccination. Study-wide results and caveats: The booster response re-showed most primary clones: around 97% CD4, approximately 90% CD8.

Notes on this clonotype: Its antigen is unknown.

Template-switching 5'RACE yielded the TCR cDNA; a universal primer site and UMIs were added in the process. TCRdb re-called the 5' RACE reads with MiXCR, one entry per CDR3 protein. The sample shows hundreds of thousands of distinct CDR3 sequences, more than 9% of them seen only once. The sequence was obtained from a young man who received the YFV17D yellow fever vaccine. Specimen: PBMCs, collected on the day of the yellow fever booster vaccination.

The CDR3 loop is CASSQEPRFDTEAFF. CDR3 sequence (DNA): TGTGCCAGCAGCCAAGAGCCCAGGTTCGACACTGAAGCTTTCTTT. This chain joins TRBV14 and TRBJ1-1; no clear D gene. Trimming removed 0 bases from V and 3 bases from J, with 11 bases in between. CDR3 length equals 15 residues. CDR1 and CDR2 (germline): SGHDN, FVKESK. Full variable domain (missing parts from reference TRBV14 and TRBJ1-1): EAGVTQFPSHSVIEKGQTVTLRCDPISGHDNLYWYRRVMGKEIKFLLHFVKESKQDESGMPNNRFLAERTGGTYSTLKVQPAELEDSGVYFCASSQEPRFDTEAFFGQGTRLTVV.